The 5 T cell receptor beta chains reported below all come from one sample, sequenced in a study of blood T cell repertoires in COVID-19. TCRdb's copy holds only in-frame clones and misses some; the assay was immunoSEQ multiplex PCR. The sample yields about 71,000 clones, approximately 85% seen once. Sequenced: peripheral blood. The receptors were sampled from an older man with acute or convalescent COVID-19.

This clone was found a few times. This chain uses TRBV7-3 with TRBJ2-7; D might be TRBD2 (5 bases). Germline CDR1 reads SGHTA; CDR2 reads FQGTGA. This CDR3 has 13 residues. V lost 5 bases and J 7 bases, leaving 15 bases between the germline ends. The CDR3, as DNA: TGTGCCAGCAGCCCTGCCCCCGGGGAGGAGCAGTACTTC. It is translated as CASSPAPGEEQYF. Based on the CDR3 plus reference TRBV7-3 and TRBJ2-7, the full variable domain is GAGVSQTPSNKVTEKGKYVELRCDPISGHTALYWYRQSLGQGPEFLIYFQGTGAADDSGLPNDRFFAVRPEGSVSTLKIQRTERGDSAVYLCASSPAPGEEQYFGPGTRLTVT.

The gene calls are TRBV10-2 and TRBJ2-7, with D possibly matching TRBD2 (5 bases). The CDR3 runs 15 residues. Trimming shortened V by 6 bases and J by 2 bases, and 17 bases separated the two germline ends. CDR1 is WSHSY, CDR2 SAAADI, per germline. The CDR3 region is CASSESSGPTYEQYF. The DNA of the CDR3 is TGCGCCAGCAGCGAGAGCAGCGGTCCTACCTACGAGCAGTACTTC.

This clone showed up just a few times. The V call is TRBV4-2, the J call TRBJ2-7, with TRBD1 identical over 8 bases. J was trimmed by 2 bases and V by 5 bases; bases with no gene match: 8. This CDR3 spans 15 amino acids. Germline V gene sequence: CDR1 LGHNA, CDR2 YNFKEQ. The CDR3 DNA reads as TGTGCCAGCAGCATCGACAGGGGCCGTACCTACGAGCAGTACTTC. It translates to CASSIDRGRTYEQYF.

The V gene is TRBV11-2, the J gene TRBJ2-6, with 7 bases lining up with TRBD1. V trimming: 8 bases; J trimming: 0 bases; junction bases outside the gene matches: 10. There are 17 residues in the CDR3. Germline CDR1 SGHAT, CDR2 FQNNGV. CDR3 in DNA: TGTGCCAGCGGAAGGGACAGTAGGGCCTCTGGGGCCAACGTCCTGACTTTC. Translating it yields CASGRDSRASGANVLTF.

This clone was picked up a small number of times. The CDR3 DNA follows: TGTGCCAGCAGCGTATTCCACTCGGCGGGACTACCAAACAATGAGCAGTTCTTC. It codes for CASSVFHSAGLPNNEQFF. This chain links TRBV9 with TRBJ2-1; 7 nucleotides match TRBD2. CDR3 size: 18 residues. Germline V CDR1 and CDR2: SGDLS, YYNGEE. V was clipped by 1 base and J by 5 bases; unmatched bases: 15.